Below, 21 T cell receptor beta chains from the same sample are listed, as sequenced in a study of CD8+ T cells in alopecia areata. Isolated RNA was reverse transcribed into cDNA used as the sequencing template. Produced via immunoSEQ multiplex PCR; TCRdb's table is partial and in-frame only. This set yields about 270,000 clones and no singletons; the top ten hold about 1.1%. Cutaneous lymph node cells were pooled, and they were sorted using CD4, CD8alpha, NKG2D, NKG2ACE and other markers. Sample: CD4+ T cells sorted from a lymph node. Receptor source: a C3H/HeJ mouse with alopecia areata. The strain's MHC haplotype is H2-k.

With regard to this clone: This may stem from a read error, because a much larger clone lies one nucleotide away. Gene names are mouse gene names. The DNA read from the CDR3 is TGTGCTAGCAGCGACAGTTATAATTCGCCC. It yields the protein CASSDSYNSP. The CDR3 reads in full as CASSDSYNSPLYF. The chain recombines TRBV17 with TRBJ1-6; D might be TRBD1 (5 bases). The read stops 3 residues short of the end of the CDR3; the missing end is completed from the germline J gene. TRBJ1-6 counts as an open reading frame of uncertain function. V gave up 6 bases and J gave up 4 bases, with 7 bases separating them. CDR3 size: 13 residues. The V gene's germline CDR1 is MNHDT and CDR2 YYDKIL.

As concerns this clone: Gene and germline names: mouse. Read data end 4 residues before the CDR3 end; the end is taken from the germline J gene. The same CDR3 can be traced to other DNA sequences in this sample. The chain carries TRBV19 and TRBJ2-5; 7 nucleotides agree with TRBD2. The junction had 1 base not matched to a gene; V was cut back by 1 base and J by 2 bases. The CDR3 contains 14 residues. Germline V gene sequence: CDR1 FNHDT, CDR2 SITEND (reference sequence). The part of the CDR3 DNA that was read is TGTGCCAGCAGTATACGGGGGGGCCAAGAC. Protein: CASSIRGGQD. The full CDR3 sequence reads CASSIRGGQDTQYF.

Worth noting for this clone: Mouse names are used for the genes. The sequenced CDR3 bases are TGTGCTAGCAGTGAGACTGGGGTTAGTGCAGAA. Protein product: CASSETGVSAE. The whole CDR3 region reads CASSETGVSAETLYF. This chain uses TRBV17 with TRBJ2-3; 8 bases match TRBD2. With the read ending 4 residues before the CDR3 end, the germline J gene is used to fill in that end. The junction had 4 bases not matched to a gene; V was cut back by 5 bases and J by 0 bases. The CDR3 loop spans 15 amino acids. CDR1 MNHDT and CDR2 YYDKIL come from the germline V gene.

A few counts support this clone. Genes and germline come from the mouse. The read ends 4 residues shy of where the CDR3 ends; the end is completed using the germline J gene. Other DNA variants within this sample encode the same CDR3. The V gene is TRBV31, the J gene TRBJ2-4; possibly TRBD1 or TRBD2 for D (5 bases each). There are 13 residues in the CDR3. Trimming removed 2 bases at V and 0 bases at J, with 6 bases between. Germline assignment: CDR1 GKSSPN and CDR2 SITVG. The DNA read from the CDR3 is TGTGCCTGGAGTGGGGGTAGTCAAAAC. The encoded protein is CAWSGGSQN. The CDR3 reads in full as CAWSGGSQNTLYF.

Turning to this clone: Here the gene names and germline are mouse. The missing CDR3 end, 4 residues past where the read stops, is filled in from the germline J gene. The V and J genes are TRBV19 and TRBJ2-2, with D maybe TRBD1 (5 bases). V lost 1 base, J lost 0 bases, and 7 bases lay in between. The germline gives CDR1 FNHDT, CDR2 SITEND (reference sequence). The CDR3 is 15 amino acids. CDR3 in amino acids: CASSIQGPNTGQLYF. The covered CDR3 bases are TGTGCCAGCAGTATACAGGGTCCAAACACCGGG.

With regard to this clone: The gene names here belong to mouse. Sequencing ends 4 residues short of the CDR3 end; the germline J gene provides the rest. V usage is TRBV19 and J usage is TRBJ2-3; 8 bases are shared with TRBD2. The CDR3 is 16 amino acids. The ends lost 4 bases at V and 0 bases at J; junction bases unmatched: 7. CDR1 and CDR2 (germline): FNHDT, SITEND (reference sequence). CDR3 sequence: CASSFTGGTSAETLYF. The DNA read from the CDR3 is TGTGCCAGCAGTTTCACTGGGGGAACTAGTGCAGAA.

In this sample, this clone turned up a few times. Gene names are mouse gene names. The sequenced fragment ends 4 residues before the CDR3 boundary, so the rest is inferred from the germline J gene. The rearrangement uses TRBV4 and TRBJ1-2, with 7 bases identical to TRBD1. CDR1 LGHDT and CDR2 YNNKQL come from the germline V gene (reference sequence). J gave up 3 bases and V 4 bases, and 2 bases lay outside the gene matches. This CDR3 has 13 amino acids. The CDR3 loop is CASSSRGDSDYTF. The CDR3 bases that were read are TGTGCCAGCAGCTCCAGGGGGGACTCC.

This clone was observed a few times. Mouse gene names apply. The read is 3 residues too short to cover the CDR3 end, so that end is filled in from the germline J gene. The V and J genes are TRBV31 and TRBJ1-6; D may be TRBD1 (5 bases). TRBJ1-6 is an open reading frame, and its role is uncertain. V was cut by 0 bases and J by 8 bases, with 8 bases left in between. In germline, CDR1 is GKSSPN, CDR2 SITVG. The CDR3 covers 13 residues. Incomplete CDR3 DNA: TGTGCCTGGAGTCTACTGGGGGATTCGCCC. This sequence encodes CAWSLLGDSP. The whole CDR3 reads CAWSLLGDSPLYF.

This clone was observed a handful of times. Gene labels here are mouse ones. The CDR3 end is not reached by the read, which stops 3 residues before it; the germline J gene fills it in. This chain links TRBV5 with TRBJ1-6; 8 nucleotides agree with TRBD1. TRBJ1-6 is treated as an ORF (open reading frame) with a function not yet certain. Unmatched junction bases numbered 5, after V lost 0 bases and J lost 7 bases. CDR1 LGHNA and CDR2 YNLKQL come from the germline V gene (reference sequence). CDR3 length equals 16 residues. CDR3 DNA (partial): TGTGCCAGCAGCCAAGATTACAGGGGGAGAAATTCGCCC. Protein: CASSQDYRGRNSP. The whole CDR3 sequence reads CASSQDYRGRNSPLYF.

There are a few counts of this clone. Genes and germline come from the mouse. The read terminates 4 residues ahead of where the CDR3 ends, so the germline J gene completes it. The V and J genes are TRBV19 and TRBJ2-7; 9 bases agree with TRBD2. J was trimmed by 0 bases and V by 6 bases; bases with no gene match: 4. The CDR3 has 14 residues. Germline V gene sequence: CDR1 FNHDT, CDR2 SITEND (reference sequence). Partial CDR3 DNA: TGTGCCAGCATAAGACTGGGGGTCTCCTAT. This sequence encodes CASIRLGVSY. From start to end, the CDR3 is CASIRLGVSYEQYF.

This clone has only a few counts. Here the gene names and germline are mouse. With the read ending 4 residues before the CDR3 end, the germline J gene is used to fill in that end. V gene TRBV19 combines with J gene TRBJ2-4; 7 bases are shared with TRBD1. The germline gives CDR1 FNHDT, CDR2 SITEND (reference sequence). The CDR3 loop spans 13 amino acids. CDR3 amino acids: CASSRTGLNTLYF. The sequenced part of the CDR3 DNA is TGTGCCAGCAGTAGGACAGGTCTAAAC.

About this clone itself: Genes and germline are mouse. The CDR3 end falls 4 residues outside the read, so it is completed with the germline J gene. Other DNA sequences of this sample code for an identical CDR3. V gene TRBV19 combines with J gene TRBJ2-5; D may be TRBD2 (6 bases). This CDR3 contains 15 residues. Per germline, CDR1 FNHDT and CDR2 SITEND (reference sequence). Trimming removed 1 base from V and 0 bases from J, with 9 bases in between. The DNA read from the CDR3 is TGTGCCAGCAGTATATTGGGGGATAACCAAGAC. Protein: CASSILGDNQD. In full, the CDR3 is CASSILGDNQDTQYF.

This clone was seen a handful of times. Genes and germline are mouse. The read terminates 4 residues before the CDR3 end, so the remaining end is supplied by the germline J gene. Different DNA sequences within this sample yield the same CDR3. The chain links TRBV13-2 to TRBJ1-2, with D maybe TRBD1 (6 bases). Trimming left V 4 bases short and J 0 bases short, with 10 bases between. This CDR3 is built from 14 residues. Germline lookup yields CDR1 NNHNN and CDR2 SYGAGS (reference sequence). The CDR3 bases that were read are TGTGCCAGCGGTCGCAGGGGTGCAAACTCC. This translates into CASGRRGANS. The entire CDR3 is CASGRRGANSDYTF.

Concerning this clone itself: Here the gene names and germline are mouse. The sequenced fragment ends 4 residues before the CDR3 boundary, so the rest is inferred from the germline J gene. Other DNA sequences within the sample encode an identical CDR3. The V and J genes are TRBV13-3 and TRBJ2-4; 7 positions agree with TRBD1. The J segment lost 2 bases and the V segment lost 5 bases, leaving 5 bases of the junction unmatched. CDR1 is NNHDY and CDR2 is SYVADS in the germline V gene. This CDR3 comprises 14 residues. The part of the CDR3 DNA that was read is TGTGCCAGCAGCCCAGACAGGGTTCAAAAC. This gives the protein CASSPDRVQN. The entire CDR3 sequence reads CASSPDRVQNTLYF.

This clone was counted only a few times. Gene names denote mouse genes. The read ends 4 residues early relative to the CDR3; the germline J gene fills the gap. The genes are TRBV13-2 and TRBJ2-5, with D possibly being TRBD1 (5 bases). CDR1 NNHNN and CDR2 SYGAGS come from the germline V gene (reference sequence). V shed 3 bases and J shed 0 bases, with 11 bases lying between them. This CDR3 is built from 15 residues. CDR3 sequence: CASGGSRVNQDTQYF. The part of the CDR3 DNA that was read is TGTGCCAGCGGTGGGTCCAGGGTTAACCAAGAC.

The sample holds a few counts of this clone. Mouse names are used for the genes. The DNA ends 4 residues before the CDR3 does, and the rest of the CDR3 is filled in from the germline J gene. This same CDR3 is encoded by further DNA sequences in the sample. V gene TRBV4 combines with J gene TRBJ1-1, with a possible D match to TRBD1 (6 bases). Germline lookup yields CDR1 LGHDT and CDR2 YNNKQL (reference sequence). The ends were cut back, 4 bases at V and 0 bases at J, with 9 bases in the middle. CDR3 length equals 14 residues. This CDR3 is CASSLQGANTEVFF. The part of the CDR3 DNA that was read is TGTGCCAGCAGCTTACAGGGTGCAAACACA.

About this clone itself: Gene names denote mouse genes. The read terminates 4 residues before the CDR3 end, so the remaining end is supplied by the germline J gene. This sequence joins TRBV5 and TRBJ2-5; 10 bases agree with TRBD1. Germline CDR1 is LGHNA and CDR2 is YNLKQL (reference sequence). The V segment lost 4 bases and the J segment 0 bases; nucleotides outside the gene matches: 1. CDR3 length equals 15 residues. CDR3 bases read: TGTGCCAGCAGCCCGGGACAGGGGAACCAAGAC. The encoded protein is CASSPGQGNQD. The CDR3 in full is CASSPGQGNQDTQYF.

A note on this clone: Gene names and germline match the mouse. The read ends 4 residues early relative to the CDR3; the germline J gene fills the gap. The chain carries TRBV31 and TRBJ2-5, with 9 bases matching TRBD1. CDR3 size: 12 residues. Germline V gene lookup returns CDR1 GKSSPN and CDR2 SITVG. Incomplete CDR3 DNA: TGTGCCTGGAGGACAGGGGGAGAC. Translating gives CAWRTGGD. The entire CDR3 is CAWRTGGDTQYF. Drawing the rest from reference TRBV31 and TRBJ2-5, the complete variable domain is AQTIHQWPVAEIKAVGSPLSLGCTIKGKSSPNLYWYWQATGGTLQQLFYSITVGQVESVVQLNLSASRPKDDQFILSTEKLLLSHSGFYLCAWRTGGDTQYFGPGTRLLVL.

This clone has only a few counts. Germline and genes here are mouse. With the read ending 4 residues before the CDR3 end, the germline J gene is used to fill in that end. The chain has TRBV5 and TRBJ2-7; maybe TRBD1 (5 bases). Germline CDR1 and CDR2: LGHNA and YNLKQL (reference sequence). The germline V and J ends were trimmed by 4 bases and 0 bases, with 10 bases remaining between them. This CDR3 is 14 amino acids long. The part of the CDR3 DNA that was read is TGTGCCAGCAGCCTCCGACAGAGCTCCTAT. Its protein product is CASSLRQSSY. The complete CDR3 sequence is CASSLRQSSYEQYF.

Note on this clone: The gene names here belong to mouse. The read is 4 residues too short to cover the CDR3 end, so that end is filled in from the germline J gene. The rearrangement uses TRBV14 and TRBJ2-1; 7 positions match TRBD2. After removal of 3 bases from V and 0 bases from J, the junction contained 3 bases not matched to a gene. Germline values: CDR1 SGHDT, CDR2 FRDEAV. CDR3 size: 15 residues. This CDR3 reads CASSYGGTNYAEQFF. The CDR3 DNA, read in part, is TGTGCCAGCAGTTATGGGGGGACTAACTATGCT.

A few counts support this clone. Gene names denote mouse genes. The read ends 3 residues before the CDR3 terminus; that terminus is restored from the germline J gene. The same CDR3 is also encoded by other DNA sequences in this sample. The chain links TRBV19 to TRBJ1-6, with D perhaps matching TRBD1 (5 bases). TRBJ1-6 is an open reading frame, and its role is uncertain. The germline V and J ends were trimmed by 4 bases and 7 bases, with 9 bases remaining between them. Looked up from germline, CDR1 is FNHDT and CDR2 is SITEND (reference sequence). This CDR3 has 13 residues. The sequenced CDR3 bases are TGTGCCAGCAGTCGCCAGGGAAATTCGCCC. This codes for CASSRQGNSP. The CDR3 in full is CASSRQGNSPLYF.